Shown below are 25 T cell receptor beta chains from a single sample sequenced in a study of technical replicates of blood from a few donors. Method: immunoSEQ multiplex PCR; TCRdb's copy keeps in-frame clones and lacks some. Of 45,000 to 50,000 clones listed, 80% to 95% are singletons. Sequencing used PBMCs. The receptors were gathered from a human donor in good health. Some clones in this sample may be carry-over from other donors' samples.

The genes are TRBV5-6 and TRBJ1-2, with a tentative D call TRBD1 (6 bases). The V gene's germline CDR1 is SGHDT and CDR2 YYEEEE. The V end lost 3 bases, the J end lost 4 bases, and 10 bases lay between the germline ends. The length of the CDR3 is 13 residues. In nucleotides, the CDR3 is TGTGCCAGCAGCTACGACAGGTCCTATGGCTACACCTTC. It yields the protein CASSYDRSYGYTF.

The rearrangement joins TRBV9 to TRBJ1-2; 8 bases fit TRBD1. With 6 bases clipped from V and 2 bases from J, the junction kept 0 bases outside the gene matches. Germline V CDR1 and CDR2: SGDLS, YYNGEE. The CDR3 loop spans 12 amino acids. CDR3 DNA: TGTGCCAGCAACAGGGGGAACTATGGCTACACCTTC. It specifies CASNRGNYGYTF. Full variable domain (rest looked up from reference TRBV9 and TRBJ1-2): DSGVTQTPKHLITATGQRVTLRCSPRSGDLSVYWYQQSLDQGLQFLIQYYNGEERAKGNILERFSAQQFPDLHSELNLSSLELGDSALYFCASNRGNYGYTFGSGTRLTVV.

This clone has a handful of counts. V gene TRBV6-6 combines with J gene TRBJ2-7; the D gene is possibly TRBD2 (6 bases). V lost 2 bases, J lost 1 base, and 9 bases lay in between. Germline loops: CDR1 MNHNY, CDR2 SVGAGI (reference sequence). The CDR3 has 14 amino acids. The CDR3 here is CASSYSGGSYEQYF. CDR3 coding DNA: TGTGCCAGCAGTTACAGCGGAGGGTCCTACGAGCAGTACTTC.

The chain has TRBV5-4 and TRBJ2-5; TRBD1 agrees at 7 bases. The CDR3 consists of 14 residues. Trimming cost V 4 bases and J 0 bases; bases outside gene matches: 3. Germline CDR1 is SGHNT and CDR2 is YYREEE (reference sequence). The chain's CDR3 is CASSGDRDQETQYF. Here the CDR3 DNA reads TGTGCCAGCAGCGGGGACAGAGACCAAGAGACCCAGTACTTC.

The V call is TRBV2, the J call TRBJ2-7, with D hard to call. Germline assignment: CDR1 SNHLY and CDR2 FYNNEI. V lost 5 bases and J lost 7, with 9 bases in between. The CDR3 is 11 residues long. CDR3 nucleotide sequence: TGTGCCAGCAGTCGGAACGGGGAGCAGTACTTC. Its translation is CASSRNGEQYF. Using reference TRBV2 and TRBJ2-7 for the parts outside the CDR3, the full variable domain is EPEVTQTPSHQVTQMGQEVILRCVPISNHLYFYWYRQILGQKVEFLVSFYNNEISEKSEIFDDQFSVERPDGSNFTLKIRSTKLEDSAMYFCASSRNGEQYFGPGTRLTVT.

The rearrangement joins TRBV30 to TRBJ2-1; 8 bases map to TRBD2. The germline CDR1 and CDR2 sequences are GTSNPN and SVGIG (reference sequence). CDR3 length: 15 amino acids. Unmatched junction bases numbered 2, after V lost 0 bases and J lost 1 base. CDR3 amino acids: CAWSVLAGSYNEQFF. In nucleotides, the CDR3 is TGTGCCTGGAGTGTATTAGCGGGGTCCTACAATGAGCAGTTCTTC. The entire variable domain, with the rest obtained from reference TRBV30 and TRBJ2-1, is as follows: SQTIHQWPATLVQPVGSPLSLECTVEGTSNPNLYWYRQAAGRGLQLLFYSVGIGQISSEVPQNLSASRPQDRQFILSSKKLLLSDSGFYLCAWSVLAGSYNEQFFGPGTRLTVL.

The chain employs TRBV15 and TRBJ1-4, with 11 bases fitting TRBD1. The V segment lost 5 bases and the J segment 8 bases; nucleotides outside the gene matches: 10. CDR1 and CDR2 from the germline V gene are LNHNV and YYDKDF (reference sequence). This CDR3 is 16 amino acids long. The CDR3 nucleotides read TGTGCCACCAGCCGCGGACAGGGGGCGCGGGCCGAAAAACTGTTTTTT. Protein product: CATSRGQGARAEKLFF. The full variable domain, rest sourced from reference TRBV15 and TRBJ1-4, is DAMVIQNPRYQVTQFGKPVTLSCSQTLNHNVMYWYQQKSSQAPKLLFHYYDKDFNNEADTPDNFQSRRPNTSFCFLDIRSPGLGDTAMYLCATSRGQGARAEKLFFGSGTQLSVL.

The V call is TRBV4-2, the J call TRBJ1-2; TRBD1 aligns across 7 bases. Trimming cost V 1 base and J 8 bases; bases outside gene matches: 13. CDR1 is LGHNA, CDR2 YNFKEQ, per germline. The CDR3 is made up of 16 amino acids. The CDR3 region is CASSQGPTGRQKGYTF. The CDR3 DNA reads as TGTGCCAGCAGCCAAGGACCGACAGGGAGGCAAAAAGGCTACACCTTC.

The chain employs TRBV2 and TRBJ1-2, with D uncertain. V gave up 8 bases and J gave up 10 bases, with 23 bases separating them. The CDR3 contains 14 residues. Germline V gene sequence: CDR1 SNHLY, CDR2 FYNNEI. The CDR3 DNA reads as TGTGCCAGCTTGCGTTCCCTCATTAGCTCGAACTACACCTTC. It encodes CASLRSLISSNYTF.

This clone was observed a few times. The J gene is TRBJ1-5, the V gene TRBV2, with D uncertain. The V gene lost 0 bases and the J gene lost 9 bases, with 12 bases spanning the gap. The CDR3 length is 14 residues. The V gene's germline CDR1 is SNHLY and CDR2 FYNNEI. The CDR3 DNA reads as TGTGCCAGCAGTGAAGCAGAGGGTTATGGGCCCCAGCATTTT. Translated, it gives CASSEAEGYGPQHF.

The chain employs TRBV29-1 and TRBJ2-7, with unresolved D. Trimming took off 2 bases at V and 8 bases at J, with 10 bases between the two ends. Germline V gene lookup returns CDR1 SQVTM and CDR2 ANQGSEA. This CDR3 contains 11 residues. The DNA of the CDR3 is TGCAGCGTTGAATGGCAGGTGAAGCAGTACTTC. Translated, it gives CSVEWQVKQYF.

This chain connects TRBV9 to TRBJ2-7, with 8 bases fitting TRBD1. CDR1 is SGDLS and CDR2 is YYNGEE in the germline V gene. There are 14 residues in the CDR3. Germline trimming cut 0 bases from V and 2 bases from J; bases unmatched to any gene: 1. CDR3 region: CASSVGTGPYEQYF. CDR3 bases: TGTGCCAGCAGCGTAGGGACAGGGCCCTACGAGCAGTACTTC.

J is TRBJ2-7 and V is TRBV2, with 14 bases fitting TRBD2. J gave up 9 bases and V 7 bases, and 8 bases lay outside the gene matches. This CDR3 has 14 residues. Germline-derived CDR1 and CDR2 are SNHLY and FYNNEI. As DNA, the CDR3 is TGTGCCAGCAATCGACTAGCGGGAGGGCTTGTGCAGTACTTC. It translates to CASNRLAGGLVQYF.

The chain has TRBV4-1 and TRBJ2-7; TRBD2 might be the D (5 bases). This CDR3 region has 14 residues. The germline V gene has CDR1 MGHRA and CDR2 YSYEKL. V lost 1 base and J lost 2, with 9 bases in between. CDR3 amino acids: CASSQGREPYEQYF. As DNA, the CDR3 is TGCGCCAGCAGCCAAGGAAGGGAGCCCTACGAGCAGTACTTC.

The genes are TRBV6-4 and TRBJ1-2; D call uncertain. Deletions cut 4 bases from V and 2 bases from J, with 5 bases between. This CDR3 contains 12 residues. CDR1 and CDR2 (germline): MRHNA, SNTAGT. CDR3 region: CASSAGNYGYTF. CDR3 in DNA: TGTGCCAGCAGTGCGGGGAACTATGGCTACACCTTC.

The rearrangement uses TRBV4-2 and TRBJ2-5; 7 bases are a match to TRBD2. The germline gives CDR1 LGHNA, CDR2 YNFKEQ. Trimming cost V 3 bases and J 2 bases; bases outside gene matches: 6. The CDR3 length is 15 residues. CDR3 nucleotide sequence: TGTGCCAGCAGCCACAGACTAGCCCAACAAGAGACCCAGTACTTC. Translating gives CASSHRLAQQETQYF.

The DNA for the CDR3 is TGTGCCAGCCGACAGGGAGCGGGCTATGGCTACACCTTC. This encodes CASRQGAGYGYTF. The chain recombines TRBV14 with TRBJ1-2; 7 positions agree with TRBD1. The CDR3 extends over 13 amino acids. CDR1 is SGHDN, CDR2 FVKESK, per germline. The trim removed 8 bases at V and 4 bases at J, leaving 7 bases unmatched.

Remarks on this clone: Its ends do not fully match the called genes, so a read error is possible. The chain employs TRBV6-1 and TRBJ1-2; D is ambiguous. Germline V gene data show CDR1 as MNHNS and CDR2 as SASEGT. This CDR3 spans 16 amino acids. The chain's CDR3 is CASSQASTTPSYGYTF. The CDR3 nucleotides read TGTGCCAGCAGTCAAGCTTCAACAACACCATCCTATGGCTACACCTTC.

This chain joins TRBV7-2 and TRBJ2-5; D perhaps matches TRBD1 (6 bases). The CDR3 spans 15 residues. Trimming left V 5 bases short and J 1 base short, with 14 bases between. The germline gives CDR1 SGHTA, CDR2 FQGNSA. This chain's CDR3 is CASSLIQGPQETQYF. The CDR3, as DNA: TGTGCCAGCAGCCTCATCCAGGGGCCCCAAGAGACCCAGTACTTC.

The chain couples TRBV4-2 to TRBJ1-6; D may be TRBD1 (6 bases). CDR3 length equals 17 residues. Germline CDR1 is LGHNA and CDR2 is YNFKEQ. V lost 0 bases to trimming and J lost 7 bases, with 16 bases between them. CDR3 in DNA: TGTGCCAGCAGCCAAGATCTCGGACAGAAAACAAATTCACCCCTCCACTTT. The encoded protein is CASSQDLGQKTNSPLHF.

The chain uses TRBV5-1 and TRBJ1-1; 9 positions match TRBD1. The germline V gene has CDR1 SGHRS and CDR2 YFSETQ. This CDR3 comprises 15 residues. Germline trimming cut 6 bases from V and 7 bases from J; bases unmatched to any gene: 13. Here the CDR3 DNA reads TGCGCCAGCACACGTGGGACAGGGCTTCTGGGTGAAGCTTTCTTT. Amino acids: CASTRGTGLLGEAFF. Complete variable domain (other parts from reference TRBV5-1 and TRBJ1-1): KAGVTQTPRYLIKTRGQQVTLSCSPISGHRSVSWYQQTPGQGLQFLFEYFSETQRNKGNFPGRFSGRQFSNSRSEMNVSTLELGDSALYLCASTRGTGLLGEAFFGQGTRLTVV.

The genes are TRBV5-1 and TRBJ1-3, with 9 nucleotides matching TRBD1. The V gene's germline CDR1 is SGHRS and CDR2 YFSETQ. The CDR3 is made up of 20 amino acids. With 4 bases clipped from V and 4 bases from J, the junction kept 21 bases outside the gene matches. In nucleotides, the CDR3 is TGCGCCAGCAGCCGAATCCCAACCGGGACAGGGATCGGTGACGGAAACACCATATATTTT. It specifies CASSRIPTGTGIGDGNTIYF. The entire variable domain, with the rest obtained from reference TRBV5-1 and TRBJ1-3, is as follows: KAGVTQTPRYLIKTRGQQVTLSCSPISGHRSVSWYQQTPGQGLQFLFEYFSETQRNKGNFPGRFSGRQFSNSRSEMNVSTLELGDSALYLCASSRIPTGTGIGDGNTIYFGEGSWLTVV.

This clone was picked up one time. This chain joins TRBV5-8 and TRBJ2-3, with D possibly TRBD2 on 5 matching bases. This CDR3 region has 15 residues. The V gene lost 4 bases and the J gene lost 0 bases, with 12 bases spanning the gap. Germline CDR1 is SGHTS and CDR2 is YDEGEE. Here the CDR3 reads CASSKRGGSTDTQYF. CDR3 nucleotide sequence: TGTGCCAGCAGCAAGAGAGGAGGCAGCACAGATACGCAGTATTTT.

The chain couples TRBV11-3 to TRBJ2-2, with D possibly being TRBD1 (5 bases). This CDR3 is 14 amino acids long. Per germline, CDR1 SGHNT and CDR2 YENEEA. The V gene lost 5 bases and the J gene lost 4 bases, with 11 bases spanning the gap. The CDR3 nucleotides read TGTGCCAGCAGCCCGGACACACTCACCGGGGAGCTGTTTTTT. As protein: CASSPDTLTGELFF.

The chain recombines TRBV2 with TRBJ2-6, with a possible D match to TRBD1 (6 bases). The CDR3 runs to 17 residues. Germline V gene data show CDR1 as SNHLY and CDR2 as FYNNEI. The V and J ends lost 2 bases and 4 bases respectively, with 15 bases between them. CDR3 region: CASSELDSRRGANVLTF. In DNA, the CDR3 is TGTGCCAGCAGTGAATTGGACAGCCGGCGGGGGGCCAACGTCCTGACTTTC.